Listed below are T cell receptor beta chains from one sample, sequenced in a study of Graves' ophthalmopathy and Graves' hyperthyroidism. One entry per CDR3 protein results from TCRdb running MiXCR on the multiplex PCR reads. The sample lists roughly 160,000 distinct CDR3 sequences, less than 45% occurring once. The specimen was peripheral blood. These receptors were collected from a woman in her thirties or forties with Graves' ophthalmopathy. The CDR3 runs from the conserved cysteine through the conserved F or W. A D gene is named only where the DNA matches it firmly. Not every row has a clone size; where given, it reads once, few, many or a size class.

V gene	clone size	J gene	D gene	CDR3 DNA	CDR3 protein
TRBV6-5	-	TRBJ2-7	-	TGTGCCAGCAGTTACTCGACCTCCGGGAGCGAGCAGTACTTC	CASSYSTSGSEQYF
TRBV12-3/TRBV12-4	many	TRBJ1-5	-	TGTGCCAGCAGTCAGGGTTTTTCGAATCAGCCCCAGCATTTT	CASSQGFSNQPQHF
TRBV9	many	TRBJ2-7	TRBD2	TGTGCCAGCACCCCGGGACTAGGGATCTACGAGCAGTACTTC	CASTPGLGIYEQYF
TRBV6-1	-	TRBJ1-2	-	TGTGCCAGCAGTGAAAATGGAGCGGACGGCTACACCTTC	CASSENGADGYTF
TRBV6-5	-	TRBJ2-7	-	TGTGCCAGCAGTTGGATGGCAGCCTACGAGCAGTACTTC	CASSWMAAYEQYF
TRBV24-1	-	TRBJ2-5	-	TGTGCCACCAGTGGACCGGGCAGACAAGAGACCCAGTACTTC	CATSGPGRQETQYF
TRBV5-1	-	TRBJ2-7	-	TGCGCCAGCAGCTTGGACGGGGACTACGAGCAGTACTTC	CASSLDGDYEQYF
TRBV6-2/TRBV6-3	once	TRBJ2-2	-	TGTGCCAGCGTATCATACGGGAGTGTCGGGGAGCTGTTTTTT	CASVSYGSVGELFF
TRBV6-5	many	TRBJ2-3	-	TGTGCCAGCAGTTCCGACACAGATACGCAGTATTTT	CASSSDTDTQYF
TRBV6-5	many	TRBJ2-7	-	TGTGCCAGCAGTTACAATGGGGCCGAGCAGTACTTC	CASSYNGAEQYF
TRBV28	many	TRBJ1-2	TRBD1	TGTGCCAGCAGTTCGGAAGGGGGCGGGTACTTTGGCTACACCTTC	CASSSEGGGYFGYTF
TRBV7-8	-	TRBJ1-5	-	TGTGCCAGCAGCTTAGGAGGAGTTCAGCCCCAGCATTTT	CASSLGGVQPQHF
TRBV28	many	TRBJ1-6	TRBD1	TGTGCCAGCAGTTCGGACAGGGGGTCAGGATGGAATTCACCCCTCCACTTT	CASSSDRGSGWNSPLHF
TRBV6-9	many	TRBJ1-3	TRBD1	TGTGCCAGCAGTTACCCCCGGGACAGGGGGCTCAGGTGTGGAAACACCATATATTTT	CASSYPRDRGLRCGNTIYF
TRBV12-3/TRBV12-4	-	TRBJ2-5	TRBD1	TGTGCCAGCAGTTCAGGGGGCGGAAAAGAGACCCAGTACTTC	CASSSGGGKETQYF
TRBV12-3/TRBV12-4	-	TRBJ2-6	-	TGTGCCAGCAGTTTGTGGCTCTCTGGGGCCAACGTCCTGACTTTC	CASSLWLSGANVLTF
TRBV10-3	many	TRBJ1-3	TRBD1	TGTGCCATCAGCCCCCACGGGACAGGAAGCTCTGGAAACACCATATATTTT	CAISPHGTGSSGNTIYF
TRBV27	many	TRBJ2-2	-	TGTGCCAGCAGTCCCTCAAGTCGCACCGGGGAGCTGTTTTTT	CASSPSSRTGELFF
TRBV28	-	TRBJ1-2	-	TGTGCCAGCAGTTGGAGAGACCAGATTGGCTACACCTTC	CASSWRDQIGYTF
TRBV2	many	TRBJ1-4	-	TGTGCCAGCTGTGAGATCCGGGATGAAAAACTGTTTTTT	CASCEIRDEKLFF
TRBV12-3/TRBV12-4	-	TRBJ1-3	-	TGTGCCAGCAGTCCTCAGGTTTTATCTCTCTTCACCATATATTTT	CASSPQVLSLFTIYF
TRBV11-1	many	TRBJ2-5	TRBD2	TGTGCCAGCAGCCCGGGGCGGGGGGGCGGAGAGACCCAGTACTTC	CASSPGRGGGETQYF
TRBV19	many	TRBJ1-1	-	TGTGCCAGTAGTCCCCCGGGGGCGTTCACTGAAGCTTTCTTT	CASSPPGAFTEAFF
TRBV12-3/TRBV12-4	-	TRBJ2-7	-	TGTGCCAGCAGTTTGGGGACCGTCTCCTACGAGCAGTACTTC	CASSLGTVSYEQYF
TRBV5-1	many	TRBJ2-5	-	TGCGCCAGCAGCTCGGGGTCCGCGACCCAGTACTTC	CASSSGSATQYF
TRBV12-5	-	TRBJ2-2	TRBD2	TGTGCTAGTGGGAGCGGGACTCCCGGTCGGGAGCTGTTTTTT	CASGSGTPGRELFF
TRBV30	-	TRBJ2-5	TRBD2	TGTGCCTGGAGTGTCGGGCTAGCGGGGCCTCAAGAGACCCAGTACTTC	CAWSVGLAGPQETQYF
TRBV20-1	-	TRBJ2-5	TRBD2	TGCAGTGCTAGAGACCAAGCGGGAGTGGTGGAGACCCAGTACTTC	CSARDQAGVVETQYF
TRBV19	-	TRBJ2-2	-	TGTGCCAGTAGTACATCAGGGGACGGGGAGCTGTTTTTT	CASSTSGDGELFF
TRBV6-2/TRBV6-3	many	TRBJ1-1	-	TGTGCCAGCAGTTACCTACAGGGATTCACTGAAGCTTTCTTT	CASSYLQGFTEAFF
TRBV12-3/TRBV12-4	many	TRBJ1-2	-	TGTGCCAGTGGGGGGATCGGCTATGGCTACACCTTC	CASGGIGYGYTF
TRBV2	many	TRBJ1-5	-	TGTGCCAGCAGTGAAGAGGGAGGCAATCAGCCCCAGCATTTT	CASSEEGGNQPQHF
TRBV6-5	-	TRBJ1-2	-	TGTGCCAGCAGTTACCCCGCAAAAGCGGATGGCTACACCTTC	CASSYPAKADGYTF
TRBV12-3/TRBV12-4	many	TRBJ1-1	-	TGTGCCAGCAGATCTGACAAGAAGAACACTGAAGCTTTCTTT	CASRSDKKNTEAFF
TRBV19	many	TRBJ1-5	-	TGTGCCAGTAGTGGGCAGGGCGGGGGCAATCAGCCCCAGCATTTT	CASSGQGGGNQPQHF
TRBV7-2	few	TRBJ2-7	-	TGTGCCAGCAGCTTAGGGCCCACGTCCCTCTACGAGCAGTACTTC	CASSLGPTSLYEQYF
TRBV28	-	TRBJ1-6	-	TGTGCCAGCAGTTCTCCATCTGCGGACAAAGATTCACCCCTCCACTTT	CASSSPSADKDSPLHF
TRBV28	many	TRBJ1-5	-	TGTGCAACAATTCGGGGCAATCAGCCCCAGCATTTT	CATIRGNQPQHF
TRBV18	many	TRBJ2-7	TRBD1	TGTGCCAGCTCACCTGGGACAGGAATCACCTACGAGCAGTACTTC	CASSPGTGITYEQYF
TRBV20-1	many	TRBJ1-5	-	TGCAGTGCTCCTTCAGGTTCAGATAGCAATCAGCCCCAGCATTTT	CSAPSGSDSNQPQHF
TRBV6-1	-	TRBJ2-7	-	TGTGCCAGCAGTACCTGGGGTAGCCACGAGCAGTACTTC	CASSTWGSHEQYF
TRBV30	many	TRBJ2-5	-	TGTGCCTGGAGTGCCGAGACCCAGTACTTC	CAWSAETQYF
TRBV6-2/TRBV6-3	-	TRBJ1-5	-	TGTGCCAGCAGTTACTCGAGCGCTCAGCCCCAGCATTTT	CASSYSSAQPQHF
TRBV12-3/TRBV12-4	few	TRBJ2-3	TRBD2	TGTGCCAGCAGAATAGCGGGAGTCGGGGATACGCAGTATTTT	CASRIAGVGDTQYF
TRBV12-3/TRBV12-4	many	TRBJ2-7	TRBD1	TGTGCCAGCAGTTTGGGACAGCCTAAAAACTCCTACGAGCAGTACTTC	CASSLGQPKNSYEQYF
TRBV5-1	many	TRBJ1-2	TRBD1	TGCGCCAGCAGCCCGTCTGGGACAGGCTATGGCTACACCTTC	CASSPSGTGYGYTF